Below, 16 T cell receptor beta chains from the same sample are listed, as sequenced in a study of PD-1 blockade in classical Hodgkin lymphoma. Method: immunoSEQ multiplex PCR; TCRdb's copy keeps in-frame clones and lacks some. The sample has about 36,000 clones, 80% to 90% seen once; the top ten hold less than 0.25%. The time point denotes: newly diagnosed, previously untreated cHL patient sample. It was by magnetic negative selection that CD4+ T cells were purified from thawed PBMCs. Input material: CD4+ T cells from blood. These receptors originate from a human donor with classical Hodgkin lymphoma.

The chain couples TRBV2 to TRBJ1-5, with D perhaps TRBD1 (6 bases). The CDR3 length is 14 residues. The V and J ends lost 4 bases and 3 bases respectively, with 10 bases between them. CDR1 is SNHLY, CDR2 FYNNEI, per germline. Written as DNA, the CDR3 is TGTGCCAGCAGTGGGGACAAGATCAATCAGCCCCAGCATTTT. It specifies CASSGDKINQPQHF. Drawing the rest from reference TRBV2 and TRBJ1-5, the complete variable domain is EPEVTQTPSHQVTQMGQEVILRCVPISNHLYFYWYRQILGQKVEFLVSFYNNEISEKSEIFDDQFSVERPDGSNFTLKIRSTKLEDSAMYFCASSGDKINQPQHFGDGTRLSIL.

The V call is TRBV4-3, the J call TRBJ2-2, with 8 bases aligning to TRBD1. V trimming: 5 bases; J trimming: 4 bases; junction bases outside the gene matches: 6. Germline-derived CDR1 and CDR2 are LGHNA and YSLEER. The CDR3 extends over 15 amino acids. The DNA for the CDR3 is TGCGCCAGCAGCACAAGGACAGGGAGCACCGGGGAGCTGTTTTTT. It codes for CASSTRTGSTGELFF.

The V call is TRBV7-2, the J call TRBJ2-4; TRBD1 agrees at 7 bases. V was clipped by 6 bases and J by 8 bases; unmatched bases: 7. The germline CDR1 and CDR2 sequences are SGHTA and FQGNSA. The length of the CDR3 is 13 residues. The CDR3, as DNA: TGTGCCAGCAGTAGAGACAGGGACGACATTCAGTACTTC. Its protein is CASSRDRDDIQYF.

The rearrangement uses TRBV28 and TRBJ2-3, with 9 bases lining up with TRBD1. Looked up from germline, CDR1 is MDHEN and CDR2 is SYDVKM. V trimming: 7 bases; J trimming: 3 bases; junction bases outside the gene matches: 8. This CDR3 spans 15 amino acids. CDR3 bases: TGTGCCAGCACCCCGGGACAGGGCTTAACAGATACGCAGTATTTT. It translates to CASTPGQGLTDTQYF.

This chain connects TRBV10-1 to TRBJ1-1; 12 positions match TRBD1. The CDR3 totals 16 residues. Trimming at V came to 6 bases and at J to 4 bases, leaving 9 bases not matched to a gene. CDR1 and CDR2 from the germline V gene are WNHNN and SYGVQD (reference sequence). CDR3 coding DNA: TGCGCCAGCAGCCCTACTCCGGGACAGGGGGCCACTGAAGCTTTCTTT. It is translated as CASSPTPGQGATEAFF.

The chain recombines TRBV5-4 with TRBJ1-2, with D possibly being TRBD1 (6 bases). Trimming cost V 4 bases and J 2 bases, with 12 bases left between them. Germline-derived CDR1 and CDR2 are SGHNT and YYREEE (reference sequence). The CDR3 consists of 14 residues. The CDR3, as DNA: TGTGCCAGCAGCCGCCCAGGGGTAAACTATGGCTACACCTTC. It is translated as CASSRPGVNYGYTF.

The chain is built from TRBV2 and TRBJ2-2; the D gene is possibly TRBD1 (6 bases). Trimming cost V 1 base and J 5 bases, with 8 bases left between them. CDR1 and CDR2 from the germline V gene are SNHLY and FYNNEI. The CDR3 is 14 amino acids. CDR3 residues: CASSEVRGTGELFF. The CDR3 coding sequence is TGTGCCAGCAGTGAAGTGAGGGGGACCGGGGAGCTGTTTTTT.

J is TRBJ2-7 and V is TRBV28, with D perhaps TRBD1 (6 bases). Germline V gene sequence: CDR1 MDHEN, CDR2 SYDVKM. V gave up 5 bases and J gave up 2 bases, with 13 bases separating them. The CDR3 runs 14 residues. The CDR3 sequence is CASSIPGQAYEQYF. In DNA form, the CDR3 reads TGTGCCAGCAGTATCCCGGGACAAGCCTACGAGCAGTACTTC. Full variable domain (remainder filled in from reference TRBV28 and TRBJ2-7): DVKVTQSSRYLVKRTGEKVFLECVQDMDHENMFWYRQDPGLGLRLIYFSYDVKMKEKGDIPEGYSVSREKKERFSLILESASTNQTSMYLCASSIPGQAYEQYFGPGTRLTVT.

The chain couples TRBV12-5 to TRBJ1-1; TRBD1 is a possible D gene (6 bases). Germline values: CDR1 LGHNT, CDR2 FRNRAP. CDR3 length equals 14 residues. Trimming took off 2 bases at V and 3 bases at J, with 10 bases between the two ends. CDR3 DNA sequence: TGTGCTAGTGGTTTGATGGGGGGGCACACTGAAGCTTTCTTT. Residues: CASGLMGGHTEAFF.

The chain uses TRBV6-5 and TRBJ2-2, with D perhaps matching TRBD2 (5 bases). V was cut by 2 bases and J by 3 bases, with 10 bases left in between. The CDR3 is 15 amino acids. Germline CDR1 and CDR2: MNHEY and SVGAGI. Here the CDR3 reads CASSYRGVDTGELFF. DNA of the CDR3: TGTGCCAGCAGTTACCGGGGAGTCGACACCGGGGAGCTGTTTTTT.

J is TRBJ1-3 and V is TRBV6-6; 10 bases align to TRBD1. Germline V CDR1 and CDR2: MNHNY, SVGAGI (reference sequence). Trimming at V came to 6 bases and at J to 0 bases, leaving 5 bases not matched to a gene. This CDR3 is built from 16 residues. The CDR3 protein is CASRGTGAFSGNTIYF. Here the CDR3 DNA reads TGTGCCAGCAGGGGGACAGGGGCGTTCTCTGGAAACACCATATATTTT.

The chain joins TRBV30 to TRBJ2-5; D is perhaps TRBD1 or TRBD2 (5 bases each). From germline, CDR1 is GTSNPN and CDR2 SVGIG (reference sequence). The V gene lost 2 bases and the J gene lost 5 bases, with 9 bases spanning the gap. This CDR3 is built from 12 residues. This chain's CDR3 is CAWSQGRETQYF. The CDR3 DNA follows: TGTGCCTGGAGTCAGGGACGGGAGACCCAGTACTTC.

V and J are TRBV7-2 and TRBJ2-7; D is ambiguous. Germline-derived CDR1 and CDR2 are SGHTA and FQGNSA. The CDR3 covers 12 residues. V shed 5 bases and J shed 0 bases, with 5 bases lying between them. The CDR3 region has the DNA TGTGCCAGCAGCCCTCCCTCCTACGAGCAGTACTTC. This sequence encodes CASSPPSYEQYF.

The gene calls are TRBV30 and TRBJ1-2; D call uncertain. The CDR3 runs 14 residues. Trimming pared 3 bases from V and 8 bases from J, leaving 19 bases between. Looked up from germline, CDR1 is GTSNPN and CDR2 is SVGIG (reference sequence). The CDR3 is CAWSPGVSWGGYTF. In DNA form, the CDR3 reads TGTGCCTGGAGCCCTGGGGTTAGTTGGGGAGGCTACACCTTC.

The chain joins TRBV18 to TRBJ1-5; D ambiguous. V lost 3 bases and J 0 bases, leaving 18 bases between the germline ends. This CDR3 is built from 18 residues. Germline CDR1 and CDR2: KGHSH and LQKENI. CDR3 region: CASSPRRERDNSNQPQHF. CDR3 DNA sequence: TGTGCCAGCTCACCGCGCCGGGAGAGGGATAATAGCAATCAGCCCCAGCATTTT.

This rearrangement joins TRBV18 to TRBJ2-1; 12 bases map to TRBD2. V lost 6 bases to trimming and J lost 3 bases; unmatched junction nucleotides: 3. The germline V gene encodes CDR1 KGHSH and CDR2 LQKENI. This CDR3 has 15 amino acids. The CDR3: CASSRTSGDYNEQFF. In DNA, the CDR3 is TGTGCCAGCTCGCGGACTAGCGGGGACTACAATGAGCAGTTCTTC.